Listed here are 16 T cell receptor beta chains from one sample, sequenced in a study of OX40 agonist ivuxolimab in advanced cancers. Sequencing used immunoSEQ multiplex PCR; TCRdb keeps in-frame clones, though not all of them. The sample carries around 53,000 clones, roughly 79% recorded once. Source: CD4+ or CD8+ T cells sorted from blood, taken in a trial of the OX40 agonist ivuxolimab. Source of these receptors: an adult with an advanced solid tumor such as melanoma, head and neck, liver or kidney cancer.

This chain links TRBV12-5 with TRBJ1-1, with D unclear. This CDR3 region has 18 residues. CDR1 LGHNT and CDR2 FRNRAP come from the germline V gene. V lost 0 bases and J lost 2, with 19 bases in between. In DNA, the CDR3 is TGTGCTAGTGGTTTGGTACCCTCCATGCGAAGGGAAAACACTGAAGCTTTCTTT. This sequence encodes CASGLVPSMRRENTEAFF.

The gene calls are TRBV18 and TRBJ1-5; D is undetermined. The V and J ends lost 6 bases and 4 bases respectively, with 22 bases between them. In germline, CDR1 is KGHSH, CDR2 LQKENI. There are 17 residues in the CDR3. CDR3 protein: CASSPARSSGNNQPQHF. The CDR3 region has the DNA TGTGCCAGCTCCCCAGCAAGATCCTCTGGGAATAATCAGCCCCAGCATTTT.

The rearrangement joins TRBV25-1 to TRBJ2-5; possible D gene TRBD2, 5 bases. Germline loops: CDR1 MGHDK, CDR2 SYGVNS. The CDR3 contains 17 residues. The V and J ends lost 5 bases and 5 bases respectively, with 24 bases between them. The chain's CDR3 is CASSPRGAGGRGETQYF. The CDR3 DNA is TGTGCCAGCAGTCCCCGAGGTGCGGGCGGACGCGGGGAGACCCAGTACTTC.

This chain uses TRBV7-9 with TRBJ2-6, with no clear D. CDR1 SEHNR and CDR2 FQNEAQ come from the germline V gene (reference sequence). The ends were cut back, 4 bases at V and 4 bases at J, with 14 bases in the middle. CDR3 size: 16 residues. CDR3 in amino acids: CASSSAQVAGANVLTF. CDR3 nucleotides: TGTGCCAGCAGCTCCGCTCAGGTGGCAGGGGCCAACGTCCTGACTTTC.

In nucleotides, the CDR3 is TGTGCCAGCAGAAGGACTAGCGGGAGCGATACGCAGTATTTT. It encodes CASRRTSGSDTQYF. V gene TRBV2 combines with J gene TRBJ2-3, with 13 bases that match TRBD2. Germline CDR1 and CDR2: SNHLY and FYNNEI. The CDR3 consists of 14 residues. V shed 6 bases and J 6 bases; nucleotides not matched to a gene: 3. The whole variable domain, filled in from reference TRBV2 and TRBJ2-3, reads EPEVTQTPSHQVTQMGQEVILRCVPISNHLYFYWYRQILGQKVEFLVSFYNNEISEKSEIFDDQFSVERPDGSNFTLKIRSTKLEDSAMYFCASRRTSGSDTQYFGPGTRLTVL.

The DNA for the CDR3 is TGTGCCTGGAGTGTACGGCAGAACACCGGGGAGCTGTTTTTT. It yields the protein CAWSVRQNTGELFF. The chain couples TRBV30 to TRBJ2-2; D call uncertain. This CDR3 contains 14 residues. Germline loops: CDR1 GTSNPN, CDR2 SVGIG (reference sequence). V lost 0 bases to trimming and J lost 1 base, with 6 bases between them. Full variable domain (missing parts from reference TRBV30 and TRBJ2-2): SQTIHQWPATLVQPVGSPLSLECTVEGTSNPNLYWYRQAAGRGLQLLFYSVGIGQISSEVPQNLSASRPQDRQFILSSKKLLLSDSGFYLCAWSVRQNTGELFFGEGSRLTVL.

The CDR3 region is CASSLVVTAVNYGYTF. CDR3 coding DNA: TGTGCCAGCAGCTTAGTAGTGACAGCGGTTAACTATGGCTACACCTTC. The gene calls are TRBV7-2 and TRBJ1-2, with D possibly being TRBD1 (5 bases). This CDR3 contains 16 residues. Germline V gives CDR1 SGHTA, CDR2 FQGNSA. V was clipped by 1 base and J by 1 base, with 13 bases between them. The entire variable domain, with the rest obtained from reference TRBV7-2 and TRBJ1-2, is as follows: GAGVSQSPSNKVTEKGKDVELRCDPISGHTALYWYRQSLGQGLEFLIYFQGNSAPDKSGLPSDRFSAERTGGSVSTLTIQRTQQEDSAVYLCASSLVVTAVNYGYTFGSGTRLTVV.

The chain couples TRBV6-1 to TRBJ1-1, with 7 bases lining up with TRBD1. Germline V gene lookup returns CDR1 MNHNS and CDR2 SASEGT. V lost 2 bases to trimming and J lost 5 bases; unmatched junction nucleotides: 5. This CDR3 has 14 amino acids. Here the CDR3 reads CASSERRGRTEAFF. The CDR3 DNA sequence: TGTGCCAGCAGTGAACGCAGGGGGAGAACTGAAGCTTTCTTT.

This clone appeared a single time. V is TRBV15 and J is TRBJ1-2, with no clear D. Germline V lookup: CDR1 LNHNV, CDR2 YYDKDF (reference sequence). The CDR3 loop spans 13 amino acids. The V gene lost 3 bases and the J gene lost 2 bases, with 7 bases spanning the gap. The CDR3, as DNA: TGTGCCACCAGCAGTCCGCAGAACTATGGCTACACCTTC. It specifies CATSSPQNYGYTF.

The V gene is TRBV9, the J gene TRBJ1-2; D is perhaps TRBD1 (6 bases). Germline values: CDR1 SGDLS, CDR2 YYNGEE. This CDR3 is built from 13 residues. Trimming shortened V by 3 bases and J by 7 bases, and 13 bases separated the two germline ends. CDR3 DNA: TGTGCCAGCAGCGCTCGAGGACAGCTTGGCTACACCTTC. It encodes CASSARGQLGYTF.

This chain uses TRBV5-1 with TRBJ2-1; weak D call: TRBD1 (6 bases). There are 15 residues in the CDR3. Looked up from germline, CDR1 is SGHRS and CDR2 is YFSETQ. V was cut by 1 base and J by 2 bases, with 10 bases left in between. The CDR3 region has the DNA TGCGCCAGCAGCTTGCCCCGGGACACCTACAATGAGCAGTTCTTC. Translating gives CASSLPRDTYNEQFF. The full variable domain, its missing parts supplied by reference TRBV5-1 and TRBJ2-1, is KAGVTQTPRYLIKTRGQQVTLSCSPISGHRSVSWYQQTPGQGLQFLFEYFSETQRNKGNFPGRFSGRQFSNSRSEMNVSTLELGDSALYLCASSLPRDTYNEQFFGPGTRLTVL.

V is TRBV21-1 and J is TRBJ2-5; TRBD2 is the table's D call and was not checked against the DNA. TRBV21-1 is given as a pseudogene. The CDR3 consists of 15 residues. In DNA, the CDR3 is TGTGCCAGCAGCAAATTCCTAGCGGGGTCGGAGACCCAGTACTTC. This codes for CASSKFLAGSETQYF.

The rearrangement uses TRBV6-6 and TRBJ2-1; D uncertain. CDR1 MNHNY and CDR2 SVGAGI come from the germline V gene (reference sequence). The CDR3 length is 12 residues. Trimming took off 6 bases at V and 6 bases at J, with 9 bases between the two ends. CDR3 residues: CASSPSGNEQFF. The CDR3 DNA reads TGTGCCAGCAGCCCAAGTGGCAATGAGCAGTTCTTC.

CDR3 sequence: CASSRSGGADTQYF. The CDR3 DNA reads as TGCGCCAGCAGCCGTAGCGGGGGGGCAGATACGCAGTATTTT. This chain uses TRBV4-3 with TRBJ2-3; 11 positions match TRBD2. The germline gives CDR1 LGHNA, CDR2 YSLEER. The CDR3 runs to 14 residues. With V trimmed by 4 bases and J by 4 bases, 1 base remained unmatched.

This chain uses TRBV5-1 with TRBJ1-2; no definite D call. CDR1 and CDR2 (germline): SGHRS, YFSETQ. V lost 0 bases and J 6 bases, leaving 15 bases between the germline ends. The length of the CDR3 is 15 residues. The CDR3 DNA sequence: TGCGCCAGCAGCTTGGCCCTGGCGAGGAACGATGGCTACACCTTC. It specifies CASSLALARNDGYTF. Variable domain in full (rest from reference TRBV5-1 and TRBJ1-2): KAGVTQTPRYLIKTRGQQVTLSCSPISGHRSVSWYQQTPGQGLQFLFEYFSETQRNKGNFPGRFSGRQFSNSRSEMNVSTLELGDSALYLCASSLALARNDGYTFGSGTRLTVV.

The V call is TRBV28, the J call TRBJ2-1; perhaps TRBD1 as D (6 bases). Trimming left V 2 bases short and J 2 bases short, with 10 bases between. Per germline, CDR1 MDHEN and CDR2 SYDVKM. The CDR3 length is 15 residues. The DNA for the CDR3 is TGTGCCAGCAGTTTACAGGGGACCCCCTACAATGAGCAGTTCTTC. Its translation is CASSLQGTPYNEQFF.